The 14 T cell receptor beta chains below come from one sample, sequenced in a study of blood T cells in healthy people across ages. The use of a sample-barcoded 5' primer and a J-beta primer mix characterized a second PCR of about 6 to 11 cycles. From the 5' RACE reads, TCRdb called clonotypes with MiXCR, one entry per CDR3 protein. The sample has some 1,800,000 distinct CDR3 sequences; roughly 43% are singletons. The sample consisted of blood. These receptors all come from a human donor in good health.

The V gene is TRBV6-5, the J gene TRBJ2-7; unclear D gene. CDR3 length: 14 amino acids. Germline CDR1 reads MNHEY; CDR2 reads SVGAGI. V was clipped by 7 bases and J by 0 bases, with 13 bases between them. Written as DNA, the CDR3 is TGTGCCAGCAAACGGATAGGGTCCTCCTACGAGCAGTACTTC. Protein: CASKRIGSSYEQYF.

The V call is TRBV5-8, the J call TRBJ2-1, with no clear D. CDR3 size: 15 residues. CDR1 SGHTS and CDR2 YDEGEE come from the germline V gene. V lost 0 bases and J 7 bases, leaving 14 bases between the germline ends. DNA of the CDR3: TGTGCCAGCAGCTTGGGATTTATCCCGCGAAATGAGCAGTTCTTC. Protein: CASSLGFIPRNEQFF.

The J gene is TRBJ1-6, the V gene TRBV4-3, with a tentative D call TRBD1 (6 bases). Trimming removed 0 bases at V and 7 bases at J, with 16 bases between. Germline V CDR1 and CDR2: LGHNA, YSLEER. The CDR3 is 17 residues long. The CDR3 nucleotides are TGCGCCAGCAGCCAAGATTACCCACAGGGACGGAATTCACCCCTCCACTTT. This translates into CASSQDYPQGRNSPLHF.

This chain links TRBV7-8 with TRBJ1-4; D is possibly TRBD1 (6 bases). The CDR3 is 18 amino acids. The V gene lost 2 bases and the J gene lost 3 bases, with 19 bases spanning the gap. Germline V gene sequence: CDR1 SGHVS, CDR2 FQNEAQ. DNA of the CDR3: TGTGCCAGCAGCTTACAATTTCGCTCGTCAGGGGCTAATGAAAAACTGTTTTTT. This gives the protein CASSLQFRSSGANEKLFF.

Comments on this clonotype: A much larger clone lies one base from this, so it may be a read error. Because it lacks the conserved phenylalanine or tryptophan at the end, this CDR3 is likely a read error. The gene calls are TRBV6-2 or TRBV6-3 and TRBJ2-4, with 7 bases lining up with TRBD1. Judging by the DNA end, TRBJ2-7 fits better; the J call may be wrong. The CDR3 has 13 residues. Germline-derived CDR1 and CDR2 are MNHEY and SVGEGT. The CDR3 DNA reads TGTGCCAGCAGTCAGACAGGGAACTACGAGCAGTACTGC. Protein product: CASSQTGNYEQYC.

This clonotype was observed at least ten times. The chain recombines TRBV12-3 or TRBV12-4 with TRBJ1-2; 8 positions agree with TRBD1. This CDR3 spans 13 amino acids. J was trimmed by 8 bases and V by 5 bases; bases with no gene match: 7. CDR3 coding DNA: TGTGCCAGCAGTATCGGACAGGGAGGCGGCTACACCTTC. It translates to CASSIGQGGGYTF.

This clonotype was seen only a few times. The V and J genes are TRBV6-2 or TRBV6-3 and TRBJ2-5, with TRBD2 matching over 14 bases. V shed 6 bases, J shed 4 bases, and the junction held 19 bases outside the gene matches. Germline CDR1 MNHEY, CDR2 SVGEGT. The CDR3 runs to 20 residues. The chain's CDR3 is CASSLTLGTSGGRGSETQYF. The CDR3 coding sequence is TGTGCCAGCAGCTTAACCCTAGGGACTAGCGGGGGACGGGGGTCAGAGACCCAGTACTTC.

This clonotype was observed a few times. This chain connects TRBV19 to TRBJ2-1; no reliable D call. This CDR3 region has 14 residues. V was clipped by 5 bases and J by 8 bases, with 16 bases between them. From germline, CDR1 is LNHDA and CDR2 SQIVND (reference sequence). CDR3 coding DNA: TGTGCCAGTAGTTCCCGGGCAGGTTTCGATGAGCAGTTCTTC. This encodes CASSSRAGFDEQFF.

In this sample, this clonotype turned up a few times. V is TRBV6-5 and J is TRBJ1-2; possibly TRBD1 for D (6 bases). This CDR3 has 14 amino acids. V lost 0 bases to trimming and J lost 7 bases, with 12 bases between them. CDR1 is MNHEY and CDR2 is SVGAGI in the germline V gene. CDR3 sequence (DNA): TGTGCCAGCAGTTACTCGGGAAGGGGGGGTGGCTACACCTTC. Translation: CASSYSGRGGGYTF.

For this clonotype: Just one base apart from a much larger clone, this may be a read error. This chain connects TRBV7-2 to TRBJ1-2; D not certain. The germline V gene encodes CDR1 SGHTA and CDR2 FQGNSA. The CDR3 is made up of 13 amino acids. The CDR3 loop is CAGSQERLYGYTF. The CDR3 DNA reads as TGTGCCGGCAGCCAAGAAAGGCTTTATGGCTACACCTTC.

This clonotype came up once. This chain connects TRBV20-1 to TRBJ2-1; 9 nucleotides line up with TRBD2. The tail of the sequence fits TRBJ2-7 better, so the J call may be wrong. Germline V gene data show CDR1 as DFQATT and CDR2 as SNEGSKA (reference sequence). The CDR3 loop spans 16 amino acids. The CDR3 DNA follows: TGCAGGGCCGTTGTGCTAGCGGGGACCGCCTACAATGAGCAGTACTTC. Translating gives CRAVVLAGTAYNEQYF.

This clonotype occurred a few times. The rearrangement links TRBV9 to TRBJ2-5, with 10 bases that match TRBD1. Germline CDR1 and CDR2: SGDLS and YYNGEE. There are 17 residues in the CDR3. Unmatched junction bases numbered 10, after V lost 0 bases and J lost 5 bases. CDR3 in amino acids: CASSVVDRGLVEETQYF. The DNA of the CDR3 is TGTGCCAGCAGCGTAGTGGACAGGGGGTTAGTTGAGGAGACCCAGTACTTC.

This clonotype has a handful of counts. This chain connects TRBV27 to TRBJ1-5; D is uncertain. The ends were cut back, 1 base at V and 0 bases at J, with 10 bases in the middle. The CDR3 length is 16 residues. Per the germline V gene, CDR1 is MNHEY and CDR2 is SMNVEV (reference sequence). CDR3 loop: CASSLWADNSNQPQHF. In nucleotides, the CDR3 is TGTGCCAGCAGTTTATGGGCAGATAATAGCAATCAGCCCCAGCATTTT.

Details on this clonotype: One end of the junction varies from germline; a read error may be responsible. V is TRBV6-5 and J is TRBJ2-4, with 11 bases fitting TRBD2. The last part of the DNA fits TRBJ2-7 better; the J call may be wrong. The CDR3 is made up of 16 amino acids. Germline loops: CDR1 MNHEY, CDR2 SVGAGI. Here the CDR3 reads CTSMTSGDAPGYEQYF. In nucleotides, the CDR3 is TGTACCAGCATGACTAGCGGGGACGCCCCAGGCTACGAGCAGTACTTC.